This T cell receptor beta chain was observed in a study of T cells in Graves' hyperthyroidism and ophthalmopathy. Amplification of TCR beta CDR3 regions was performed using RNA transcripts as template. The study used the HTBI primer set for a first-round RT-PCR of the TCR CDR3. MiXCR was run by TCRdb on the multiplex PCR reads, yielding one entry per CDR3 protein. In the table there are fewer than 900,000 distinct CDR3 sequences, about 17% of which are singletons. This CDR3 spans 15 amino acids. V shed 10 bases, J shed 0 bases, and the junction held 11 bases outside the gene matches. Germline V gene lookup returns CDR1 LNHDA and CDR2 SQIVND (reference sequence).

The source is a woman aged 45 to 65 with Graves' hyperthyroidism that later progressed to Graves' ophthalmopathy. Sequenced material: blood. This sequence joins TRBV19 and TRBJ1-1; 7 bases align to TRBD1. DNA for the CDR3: TGTGCCATTAAGGAGACAGGGAGATTGAACACTGAAGCTTTCTTT. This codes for CAIKETGRLNTEAFF.